The rows below give T cell receptor beta chains drawn from one sample of a study of molecular identifiers for immune sequencing clone quantification. TCRdb independently ran MiXCR on the PCR reads; one entry per CDR3 protein. Of approximately 550,000 distinct CDR3 sequences in the sample, approximately 25% were seen once. Sequencing used naive CD8+ T cells from blood, with Jurkat cell RNA spiked in. All receptors come from a human donor in good health. Some libraries in this study had Jurkat cell RNA spiked in. Each CDR3 is given with its conserved first and last residue. The order of the fields is J gene, V gene, clone size, CDR3 protein. Size tells how often a clone was seen (once, few, many) or the class of an expanded clone, and some rows leave it out.

>TRBJ2-1|TRBV11-2|few
CASSLISWGANEQFF
>TRBJ2-1|TRBV20-1|.
CSARWPAGNEQFF
>TRBJ2-5|TRBV13|many
CASSQEGETQYF
>TRBJ2-7|TRBV11-2|.
CASSLEGAGLGSYEQYF
>TRBJ2-3|TRBV7-3|many
CASSLTGDSDTQYF
>TRBJ2-2|TRBV12-3/TRBV12-4|many
CASRQDMNTGELFF
>TRBJ1-1|TRBV19|many
CASQSGNTEAFF
>TRBJ1-2|TRBV7-9|.
CASSQTVNYGYTF
>TRBJ2-2|TRBV30|many
CAWSATGELFF
>TRBJ2-3|TRBV6-6|many
CASSYTTVRSTDTQYF
>TRBJ1-5|TRBV7-8|once
CASSSFPPGANQPQHF
>TRBJ1-5|TRBV5-1|few
CASSLIPDSNQPQHF
>TRBJ2-5|TRBV7-6|.
CASSFARQGQETQYF
>TRBJ2-5|TRBV7-2|many
CASSLNPGIVETQYF
>TRBJ2-1|TRBV29-1|.
CSVEGVAGLYDEQFF
>TRBJ2-7|TRBV6-6|.
CASRGDNFDEQYF
>TRBJ2-7|TRBV4-3|few
CASSQEGTGTYEQYF
>TRBJ1-2|TRBV5-1|many
CASSWTGGDGYGYTF
>TRBJ2-7|TRBV25-1|few
CASSELGGGTAPPSQYF
>TRBJ1-4|TRBV7-9|few
CASSTQPTNEKLFF
>TRBJ2-1|TRBV6-5|many
CASSYSAGGPNEQFF
>TRBJ2-7|TRBV12-3/TRBV12-4|.
CASSPPPQQVSYEQYF
>TRBJ1-2|TRBV12-5|.
CASGHRAGIANYGYTF
>TRBJ2-7|TRBV6-5|.
CASSPPLRELFAEQYF
>TRBJ2-1|TRBV6-2/TRBV6-3|.
CASNTVIDERFF
>TRBJ2-7|TRBV7-9|many
CASSPGGNEQYF
>TRBJ2-6|TRBV6-2/TRBV6-3|.
CASSYLSSGANVLTF
>TRBJ1-6|TRBV12-3/TRBV12-4|many
CASSPQGGGSPLHF
>TRBJ2-3|TRBV5-6|many
CASSPGDLDTQYF
>TRBJ2-3|TRBV11-2|.
CASSFLEGGTDTQYF
>TRBJ1-1|TRBV29-1|.
CSVGLGTEAFF
>TRBJ2-7|TRBV27|.
CASSDRLAGDADAQYF
>TRBJ2-7|TRBV9|.
CASSVGGTGVHEQYF
>TRBJ1-4|TRBV6-2/TRBV6-3|few
CASSYSRGTTEKLFF
>TRBJ2-3|TRBV7-9|.
CATTSGGTDTQYF
>TRBJ2-2|TRBV3-2|.
CASSQNCGLGGRADTGELFF
>TRBJ1-2|TRBV6-6|many
CASSYSLRDSHGYTF
>TRBJ2-3|TRBV6-1|.
CASQRPAGGLTDTQYF
>TRBJ2-2|TRBV19|many
CASSMGTRNTGELFF
>TRBJ2-5|TRBV25-1|many
CASSDEETQYF
>TRBJ2-7|TRBV20-1|.
CSARSWSYGQYF
>TRBJ2-3|TRBV20-1|.
CSASPTSGSWFFTDTQYF
>TRBJ1-1|TRBV18|few
CASSPGENTEAFF
>TRBJ2-3|TRBV13|.
CASSFGGARGADTQYF
>TRBJ2-7|TRBV7-9|.
CASRPTGSGRSSYEQYF
>TRBJ2-7|TRBV5-1|few
CASSFQGASYEQYF
>TRBJ1-1|TRBV9|.
CASSAEQGNTEAFF
>TRBJ1-1|TRBV2|.
CAITDSINTEAFF
>TRBJ1-5|TRBV10-2|.
CASCDATVNQPQHF